The clone carrying this T cell receptor beta chain was picked up a small number of times. Its specificity is unknown. CDR1 and CDR2 from the germline V gene are SEHNR and FQNEAQ (reference sequence). With 2 bases removed from V and 6 bases from J, the gap between germline ends came to 13 bases. CDR3 length: 15 residues. This sample was included in a study of T-cell memory formation after mild COVID-19. Study in general: Clustering of TCRs was largely donor specific.

5'RACE with constant-segment primers yielded barcoded, UMI-tagged TCR alpha and TCR beta cDNA libraries. TCRdb reanalysed the 5' RACE reads using MiXCR and keeps one entry per CDR3 protein. In the table there are 470,000 or so distinct CDR3 sequences, 20% to 25% of which are singletons. Study results and limitations: SARS-CoV-2 specificity was not confirmed for second-wave clones peaking on day 37. Those CD4+ clones that contracted were mainly in CM and EM (CD8+ ones in EMRA).

This chain uses TRBV7-9 with TRBJ2-2; D may match TRBD1 or TRBD2 (6 bases each). The sequence was obtained from an adult woman who had mild COVID-19 (a few samples of this study predate the infection). Cell type and time point are not known. Source material: PBMCs or a T cell subset sorted from them (not recorded which). The CDR3 sequence: CASSLTGALPGELFF. For the CDR3, the DNA is TGTGCCAGCAGCTTAACGGGGGCCTTGCCCGGGGAGCTGTTTTTT.